The source of this T cell receptor (beta chain) is a study of T cell repertoires in cytomegalovirus infection. Whole-study context: HLA-B-restricted CMV epitopes that are well studied, plus recently identified HLA-C-restricted ones, were used by the study.

TCRdb processed the reads anew with MiXCR; each CDR3 protein has one entry. The repertoire includes 110,000 to 150,000 distinct CDR3 sequences, around 32% of them detected once, and about 50% sits in the top ten. General observations from the study: Clonotypes of TCR beta that were HLA-C-restricted and CMV-specific dominated the ex vivo response.

This clonotype was counted a few times. No antigen is known for it. The CDR3 covers 17 residues. V was cut by 4 bases and J by 2 bases, with 16 bases left in between. CDR1 SGHNT and CDR2 YYREEE come from the germline V gene (reference sequence). The clonotype was recovered from a human donor in good health (CMV status not recorded). Some clones in this sample may be carry-over from other donors' samples. The specimen was CD8+ T cells from cultured PBMCs, collected from culture after CMV antigen stimulation. The gene calls are TRBV5-4 and TRBJ2-6; tentative D call: TRBD1 (6 bases). The CDR3 DNA reads TGTGCCAGCAGCCTAGGACAGTCCTACGCTGGGGCCAACGTCCTGACTTTC. Encoded protein: CASSLGQSYAGANVLTF.